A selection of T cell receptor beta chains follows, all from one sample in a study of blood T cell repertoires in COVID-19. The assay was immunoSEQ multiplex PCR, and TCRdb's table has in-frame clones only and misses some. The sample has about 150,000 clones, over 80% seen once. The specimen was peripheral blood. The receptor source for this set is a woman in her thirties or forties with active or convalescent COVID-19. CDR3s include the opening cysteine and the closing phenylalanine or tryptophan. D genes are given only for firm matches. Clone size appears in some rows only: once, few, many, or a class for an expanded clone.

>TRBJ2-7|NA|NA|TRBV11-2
TGTGCCAGCAGCCCTGCGGGTCGAGTGGGCGAGCAGTACTTC
CASSPAGRVGEQYF
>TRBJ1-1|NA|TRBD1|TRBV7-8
TGTGCCAGCAGCTTAGCGCAGGGGGTAGTGGGGGAAGCTTTCTTT
CASSLAQGVVGEAFF
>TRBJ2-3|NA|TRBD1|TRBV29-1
TGCAGCTCCCGGCGGGGACAGGGGGCTCATATGGGCACAGATACGCAGTATTTT
CSSRRGQGAHMGTDTQYF
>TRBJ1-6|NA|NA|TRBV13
TGTGCCAGTACAACTGCCCGGGGAAGAACACCCCTCCACTTT
CASTTARGRTPLHF
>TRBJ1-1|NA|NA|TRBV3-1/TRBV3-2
TGTGCCAGCAGCCGAAGACAGGTCCCAAACACTGAAGCTTTCTTT
CASSRRQVPNTEAFF
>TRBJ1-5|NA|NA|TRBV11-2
TGTGCCAGCAGCTTAGGCGGGACCGGACATCAGCCCCAGCATTTT
CASSLGGTGHQPQHF
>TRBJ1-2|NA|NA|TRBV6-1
TGTGCCAGCAGTGAAGCCCCCGGGACACTTAACTATGGCTACACCTTC
CASSEAPGTLNYGYTF
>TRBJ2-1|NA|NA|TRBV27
TGTGCCAGCAGTTTCGGGGGTCCCCCCTCCTACAATGAGCAGTTCTTC
CASSFGGPPSYNEQFF
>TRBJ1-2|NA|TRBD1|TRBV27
TGTGCCAGCAGTTTAAGTGGACAGGAAAGGTCCTATGGCTACACCTTC
CASSLSGQERSYGYTF
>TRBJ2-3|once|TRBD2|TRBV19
TGTGCCAGTAGTTTCCTAGCGGGAGTAGATACGCAGTATTTT
CASSFLAGVDTQYF
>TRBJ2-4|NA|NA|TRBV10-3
TGTGCCATCACGGCCTCCGGGATTCAGTACTTC
CAITASGIQYF
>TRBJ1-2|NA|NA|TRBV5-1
TGCGCCAGCACCCCCTCGGGGGGTTTAATAGGCTATGGCTACACCTTC
CASTPSGGLIGYGYTF
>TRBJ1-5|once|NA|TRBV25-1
TGTGCCAGCAGTGAGGGGGGAAATCAGCCCCAGCATTTT
CASSEGGNQPQHF
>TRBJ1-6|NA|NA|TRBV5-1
TGCGCCAGCAGCCAGGGACAAAATAATTCACCCCTCCACTTT
CASSQGQNNSPLHF
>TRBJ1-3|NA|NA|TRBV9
TGTGCCAGCAGCACCGGGGTCTCTGGAAACACCATATATTTT
CASSTGVSGNTIYF
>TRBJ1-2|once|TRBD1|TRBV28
TGTGCCAGCAGGGCACCGGGACAGGGCTACAGGTTGGGTGGCTACACCTTC
CASRAPGQGYRLGGYTF